Below, 24 T cell receptor beta chains from the same sample are listed, as sequenced in a study of T cell responses to AZD1222 COVID-19 vaccine. Sequencing used immunoSEQ multiplex PCR; TCRdb keeps in-frame clones, though not all of them. Of some 100,000 clones listed, just under 90% are singletons. The input for sequencing was peripheral blood, taken on day 0 of AZD1222 vaccination. The source is an adult in good health.

This clone has a handful of counts. V gene TRBV15 combines with J gene TRBJ2-7; possibly TRBD1 or TRBD2 for D (6 bases each). Trimming shortened V by 0 bases and J by 1 base, and 16 bases separated the two germline ends. Germline lookup yields CDR1 LNHNV and CDR2 YYDKDF (reference sequence). The CDR3 runs 17 residues. The CDR3 protein is CATSRDIGTGRSYEQYF. CDR3 DNA: TGTGCCACCAGCAGAGATATAGGCACAGGGAGGTCCTACGAGCAGTACTTC. The full variable domain, in which reference TRBV15 and TRBJ2-7 provide the parts outside the CDR3, is DAMVIQNPRYQVTQFGKPVTLSCSQTLNHNVMYWYQQKSSQAPKLLFHYYDKDFNNEADTPDNFQSRRPNTSFCFLDIRSPGLGDTAMYLCATSRDIGTGRSYEQYFGPGTRLTVT.

J is TRBJ1-1 and V is TRBV18; 8 nucleotides agree with TRBD1. The CDR3 is made up of 14 amino acids. Germline CDR1 reads KGHSH; CDR2 reads LQKENI. The J segment lost 1 base and the V segment lost 6 bases, leaving 4 bases of the junction unmatched. This CDR3 reads CASSLDRGNTEAFF. DNA for the CDR3: TGTGCCAGCTCTCTTGACAGGGGGAACACTGAAGCTTTCTTT. The full variable domain, its missing parts supplied by reference TRBV18 and TRBJ1-1, is NAGVMQNPRHLVRRRGQEARLRCSPMKGHSHVYWYRQLPEEGLKFMVYLQKENIIDESGMPKERFSAEFPKEGPSILRIQQVVRGDSAAYFCASSLDRGNTEAFFGQGTRLTVV.

A single count supports this clone. The chain combines TRBV5-4 with TRBJ1-6; 11 bases map to TRBD1. In germline, CDR1 is SGHNT, CDR2 YYREEE (reference sequence). The CDR3 is made up of 15 amino acids. The J segment lost 7 bases and the V segment lost 4 bases, leaving 4 bases of the junction unmatched. The CDR3 coding sequence is TGTGCCAGCAGCATAGGACAGGGGGCAAATTCACCCCTCCACTTT. This codes for CASSIGQGANSPLHF.

This rearrangement joins TRBV6-5 to TRBJ1-2; possible D gene TRBD1, 6 bases. V was clipped by 6 bases and J by 1 base, with 9 bases between them. There are 13 residues in the CDR3. CDR1 is MNHEY, CDR2 SVGAGI, per germline. CDR3 sequence: CASSMDSNYGYTF. CDR3 nucleotide sequence: TGTGCCAGCAGCATGGACAGTAACTATGGCTACACCTTC.

The gene calls are TRBV30 and TRBJ2-7, with no clear D. The length of the CDR3 is 12 residues. CDR1 and CDR2 from the germline V gene are GTSNPN and SVGIG (reference sequence). The V end lost 1 base, the J end lost 4 bases, and 8 bases lay between the germline ends. DNA of the CDR3: TGTGCCTGGAGTGCTACCCTATACGAGCAGTACTTC. It translates to CAWSATLYEQYF.

The rearrangement links TRBV4-1 to TRBJ2-2; D uncertain. Deletions cut 0 bases from V and 1 base from J, with 9 bases between. This CDR3 is 16 amino acids long. Germline values: CDR1 MGHRA, CDR2 YSYEKL. This CDR3 is CASSQEVARNTGELFF. DNA of the CDR3: TGCGCCAGCAGCCAAGAGGTGGCCAGGAACACCGGGGAGCTGTTTTTT.

The chain carries TRBV6-5 and TRBJ2-6, with D perhaps matching TRBD1 (6 bases). V lost 5 bases to trimming and J lost 2 bases, with 10 bases between them. Germline V CDR1 and CDR2: MNHEY, SVGAGI. This CDR3 has 15 amino acids. The DNA of the CDR3 is TGTGCCAGCAGTCCAGGGGTGGCTGGGGCCAACGTCCTGACTTTC. Its translation: CASSPGVAGANVLTF.

The rearrangement joins TRBV27 to TRBJ2-3; D ambiguous. The CDR3 contains 13 residues. In germline, CDR1 is MNHEY, CDR2 SMNVEV (reference sequence). V shed 3 bases and J shed 2 bases, with 6 bases lying between them. The chain's CDR3 is CASSFQNTDTQYF. The CDR3 DNA reads as TGTGCCAGCAGTTTCCAGAACACAGATACGCAGTATTTT.

V is TRBV5-1 and J is TRBJ1-2; D might be TRBD1 (6 bases). Between the trimmed V and J ends, which lost 0 bases and 0 bases, there was a span of 12 bases. The CDR3 covers 16 residues. Per the germline V gene, CDR1 is SGHRS and CDR2 is YFSETQ. As DNA, the CDR3 is TGCGCCAGCAGCTTGGGGGCAGGGGACACTAACTATGGCTACACCTTC. Translation: CASSLGAGDTNYGYTF. Using reference TRBV5-1 and TRBJ1-2 for the parts outside the CDR3, the full variable domain is KAGVTQTPRYLIKTRGQQVTLSCSPISGHRSVSWYQQTPGQGLQFLFEYFSETQRNKGNFPGRFSGRQFSNSRSEMNVSTLELGDSALYLCASSLGAGDTNYGYTFGSGTRLTVV.

V and J are TRBV5-5 and TRBJ1-1; no definite D call. This CDR3 region has 15 residues. V was shortened by 3 bases and J by 6 bases, with 18 bases between the two germline ends. Germline CDR1 reads SGHKS; CDR2 reads YYEKEE (reference sequence). CDR3 nucleotides: TGTGCCAGCAGCTGGACTCCTCGCCAGGATTCTGAAGCTTTCTTT. Its translation is CASSWTPRQDSEAFF.

V gene TRBV18 combines with J gene TRBJ1-1; tentatively, D is TRBD1 (6 bases). CDR1 is KGHSH and CDR2 is LQKENI in the germline V gene. V dropped 3 bases and J dropped 8 bases, with 19 bases sitting between them. The CDR3 consists of 15 residues. The DNA of the CDR3 is TGTGCCAGCTCACCGACTACCGGGACAAGCGTAGAAGCTTTCTTT. It yields the protein CASSPTTGTSVEAFF.

This clone was detected only a few times. The CDR3 is CASSRGQAREAFF. Here the CDR3 DNA reads TGTGCCAGCTCACGCGGACAGGCCCGAGAAGCTTTCTTT. The genes are TRBV18 and TRBJ1-1; 7 bases agree with TRBD1. The CDR3 is 13 amino acids. The V gene's germline CDR1 is KGHSH and CDR2 LQKENI. V shed 4 bases and J 8 bases; nucleotides not matched to a gene: 7.

This chain links TRBV14 with TRBJ1-5; tentatively, D is TRBD1 (6 bases). Per germline, CDR1 SGHDN and CDR2 FVKESK. V was clipped by 4 bases and J by 4 bases, with 8 bases between them. The CDR3 covers 13 residues. This CDR3 is CASSLTGNQPQHF. CDR3 nucleotides: TGTGCCAGCAGCCTTACAGGGAATCAGCCCCAGCATTTT.

This clone has a handful of counts. The chain carries TRBV6-5 and TRBJ1-5; 7 bases align to TRBD1. This CDR3 spans 15 amino acids. CDR1 MNHEY and CDR2 SVGAGI come from the germline V gene. J gave up 6 bases and V 6 bases, and 11 bases lay outside the gene matches. CDR3 nucleotides: TGTGCCAGCAGGGCAACAGGGGTCCGGGGTCAGCCCCAGCATTTT. Translation: CASRATGVRGQPQHF.

In its sample, this clone was seen once. The chain joins TRBV7-2 to TRBJ1-3, with TRBD1 identical over 7 bases. The trim removed 3 bases at V and 1 base at J, leaving 0 bases unmatched. CDR1 and CDR2 from the germline V gene are SGHTA and FQGNSA. This CDR3 has 14 residues. The CDR3 region is CASSLGQSGNTIYF. CDR3 in DNA: TGTGCCAGCAGCTTGGGACAGTCTGGAAACACCATATATTTT.

The gene calls are TRBV18 and TRBJ1-2; D possibly corresponds to TRBD1 (6 bases). The CDR3 sequence is 17 residues long. Germline loops: CDR1 KGHSH, CDR2 LQKENI. Trimming stripped 3 bases from V and 6 bases from J, with 23 bases between. The CDR3 DNA follows: TGTGCCAGCTCACCCCAACAGGGTGGAAGTATGGCCCATGGCTACACCTTC. This sequence encodes CASSPQQGGSMAHGYTF.

The V call is TRBV6-5, the J call TRBJ1-4, with 11 positions matching TRBD1. The V gene end was trimmed by 9 bases and the J gene end by 8 bases; junction bases not matched to a gene: 5. The germline CDR1 and CDR2 sequences are MNHEY and SVGAGI. The CDR3 covers 13 residues. CDR3 amino acids: CASGDRGVEKLFF. CDR3 nucleotide sequence: TGTGCCAGTGGGGACAGGGGGGTAGAAAAACTGTTTTTT.

The chain joins TRBV5-6 to TRBJ1-6; D gene uncertain. V gave up 4 bases and J gave up 0 bases, with 17 bases separating them. The CDR3 runs 18 residues. The germline V gene has CDR1 SGHDT and CDR2 YYEEEE. The CDR3 spells CASSPRHGPSSYNSPLHF. CDR3 bases: TGTGCCAGCAGCCCAAGACATGGGCCCAGCTCCTATAATTCACCCCTCCACTTT.

J is TRBJ1-5 and V is TRBV28; the match to TRBD1 covers 8 bases. The CDR3 is made up of 13 amino acids. V shed 6 bases and J 8 bases; nucleotides not matched to a gene: 6. The germline CDR1 and CDR2 sequences are MDHEN and SYDVKM. CDR3 in amino acids: CASRDRVREPQHF. In DNA, the CDR3 is TGTGCCAGCAGGGACAGGGTACGGGAGCCCCAGCATTTT.

CDR3 sequence (DNA): TGTGCCTGGAGTACTGTCCTTATGAACACTGAAGCTTTCTTT. Protein product: CAWSTVLMNTEAFF. This chain links TRBV30 with TRBJ1-1; no definite D call. The CDR3 has 14 amino acids. V lost 2 bases to trimming and J lost 0 bases, with 10 bases between them. Germline V gene sequence: CDR1 GTSNPN, CDR2 SVGIG (reference sequence).

V gene TRBV27 combines with J gene TRBJ1-3, with no clear D. V lost 2 bases to trimming and J lost 7 bases, with 15 bases between them. Germline loops: CDR1 MNHEY, CDR2 SMNVEV (reference sequence). The CDR3 is 15 amino acids. The CDR3 region has the DNA TGTGCCAGCAGTTTAAGGGCGGATGGATGGAACACCATATATTTT. This codes for CASSLRADGWNTIYF.

J is TRBJ2-4 and V is TRBV18; TRBD1 is a possible D gene (6 bases). The CDR3 length is 15 residues. Germline values: CDR1 KGHSH, CDR2 LQKENI. V dropped 6 bases and J dropped 0 bases, with 12 bases sitting between them. CDR3 sequence: CASSGAELAKNIQYF. DNA of the CDR3: TGTGCCAGCTCGGGGGCGGAGCTAGCCAAAAACATTCAGTACTTC.

This chain links TRBV6-2 or TRBV6-3 with TRBJ1-2, with 8 bases fitting TRBD1. The CDR3 length is 15 residues. V shed 5 bases, J shed 2 bases, and the junction held 7 bases outside the gene matches. Germline CDR1 is MNHEY and CDR2 is SVGEGT. The CDR3, as DNA: TGTGCCAGCAGTGACCCGGGACAGGCCAACTATGGCTACACCTTC. Translation: CASSDPGQANYGYTF.

The rearrangement uses TRBV27 and TRBJ1-6; the match to TRBD1 covers 8 bases. In germline, CDR1 is MNHEY, CDR2 SMNVEV (reference sequence). Unmatched junction bases numbered 10, after V lost 5 bases and J lost 7 bases. The CDR3 loop spans 16 amino acids. The CDR3 DNA follows: TGTGCCAGCAGTCCGTTCGGGACAGGTCAAAATTCACCCCTCCACTTT. Translation: CASSPFGTGQNSPLHF.